The 2 T cell receptor beta chains reported below all come from one sample, sequenced in a study of T cells after yellow fever vaccination (dated by TCRdb to the late 2010s). Library generation was performed with 5' RACE. Sequencing was performed on an Illumina NovaSeq 6000. TCRdb handled the public reads itself, with Q25 trimming in fastp and clone calling in MiXCR, and kept productive beta chains. Duplicate CDR3 protein sequences are folded into a single record with the most common DNA and genes. In all, the sample holds a few hundred thousand distinct CDR3 sequences, and around 8.6% of those were seen once. The ten largest clones capture around 3.4% of the sample. The treatment or condition label, read with the paper, signifies: live attenuated yellow fever vaccine strain. The sequenced sample was CD4+ T cells sorted from PBMCs, obtained 5 days after the yellow fever booster vaccination. Receptors were obtained from a man between 18 and 29 years old who received the YFV17D yellow fever vaccine.

This clonotype came up many times. The J gene is TRBJ2-4, the V gene TRBV29-1; TRBD2 agrees at 8 bases. In germline, CDR1 is SQVTM, CDR2 ANQGSEA. After removal of 6 bases from V and 5 bases from J, the junction contained 6 bases not matched to a gene. The CDR3 consists of 13 residues. DNA for the CDR3: TGCAGCGTAACACGGGGGGGGGAAAACATTCAGTACTTC. Protein product: CSVTRGGENIQYF. Drawing the rest from reference TRBV29-1 and TRBJ2-4, the complete variable domain is SAVISQKPSRDICQRGTSLTIQCQVDSQVTMMFWYRQQPGQSLTLIATANQGSEATYESGFVIDKFPISRPNLTFSTLTVSNMSPEDSSIYLCSVTRGGENIQYFGAGTRLSVL.

This sequence joins TRBV7-6 and TRBJ1-3; D uncertain. V shed 5 bases and J shed 0 bases, with 11 bases lying between them. CDR3 size: 15 residues. CDR1 is SGHVS and CDR2 is FNYEAQ in the germline V gene. The CDR3 is CASSVASFSGNTIYF. The CDR3 coding sequence is TGTGCCAGCAGCGTGGCCAGTTTCTCTGGAAACACCATATATTTT.